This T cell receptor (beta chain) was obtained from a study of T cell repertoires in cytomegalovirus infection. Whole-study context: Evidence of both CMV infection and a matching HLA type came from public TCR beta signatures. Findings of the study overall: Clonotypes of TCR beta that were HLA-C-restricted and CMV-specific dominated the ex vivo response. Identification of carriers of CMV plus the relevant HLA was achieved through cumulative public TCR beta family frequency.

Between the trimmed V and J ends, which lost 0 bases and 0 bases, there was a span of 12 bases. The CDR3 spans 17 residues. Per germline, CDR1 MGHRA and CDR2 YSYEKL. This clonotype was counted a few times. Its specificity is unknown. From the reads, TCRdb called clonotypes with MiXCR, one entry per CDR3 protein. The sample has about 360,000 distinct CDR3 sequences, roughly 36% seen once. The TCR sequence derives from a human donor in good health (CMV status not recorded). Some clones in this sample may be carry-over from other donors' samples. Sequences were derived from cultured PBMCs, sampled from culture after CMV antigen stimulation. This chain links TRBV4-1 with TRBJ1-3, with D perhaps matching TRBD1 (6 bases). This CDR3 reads CASSQEDSFLSGNTIYF. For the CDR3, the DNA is TGCGCCAGCAGCCAAGAGGACAGCTTTCTCTCTGGAAACACCATATATTTT.